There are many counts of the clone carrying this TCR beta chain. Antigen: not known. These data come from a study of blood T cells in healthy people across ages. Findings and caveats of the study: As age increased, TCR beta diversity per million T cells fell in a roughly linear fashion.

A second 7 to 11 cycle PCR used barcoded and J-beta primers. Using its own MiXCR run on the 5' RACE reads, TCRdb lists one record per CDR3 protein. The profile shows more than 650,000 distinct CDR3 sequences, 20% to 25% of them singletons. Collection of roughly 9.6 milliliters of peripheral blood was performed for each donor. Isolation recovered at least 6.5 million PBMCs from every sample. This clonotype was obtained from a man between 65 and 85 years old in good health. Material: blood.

The CDR3 bases are TGTGCCAGCAGACCGACTAGCGGGAGAGGGAACACCGGGGAGCTGTTTTTT. It translates to CASRPTSGRGNTGELFF. The chain recombines TRBV12-3 or TRBV12-4 with TRBJ2-2, with TRBD2 matching 12 bases. The CDR3 contains 17 residues. V lost 6 bases and J lost 1; bases outside the gene matches: 6.